This T cell receptor beta chain is from a study of post-analysis software for immune sequencing data. Background on the study: Relapsing-remitting, secondary progressive and progressive-relapsing multiple sclerosis courses were included.

Comments on this clonotype: Its antigen is unidentified.

Carried by the TCR beta cDNA libraries were unique molecular identifiers. A population of 1 to 10 million T cells gave rise to about half a million cDNA molecules. TCRdb ran MiXCR on the PCR reads and lists one entry per CDR3 protein. The sample shows about 460,000 distinct CDR3 sequences, over 35% of them seen only once. Study findings and constraints: About five TRBV segments, including TRBV5-6, TRBV5-1 and TRBV20-1, were more frequent in patients than controls. Patients with multiple sclerosis recorded significantly lower normalized Chao1 diversity than controls, the study found. The authors found that F measure strongly co-clustered same-batch samples.

J was trimmed by 1 base and V by 7 bases; bases with no gene match: 7. This CDR3 has 14 amino acids. Germline CDR1 DFQATT, CDR2 SNEGSKA (reference sequence). The receptor was isolated from a girl aged 5-17 years with multiple sclerosis. This chain links TRBV20-1 with TRBJ2-5; 9 nucleotides line up with TRBD1. The sequencing input was blood. The CDR3 nucleotides are TGCAGTGTCGGGACAGGGACAGCCCAAGAGACCCAGTACTTC. This encodes CSVGTGTAQETQYF.